This record concerns one T cell receptor (beta chain) sequence. Its specificity is not known. This specimen comes from a study of siplizumab effects on memory and regulatory T cells. Data came from immunoSEQ multiplex PCR; TCRdb stores just in-frame clones and leaves some out. The table has 100,000 or so clones, about 91% seen once. CDR3 size: 15 residues. Germline CDR1 SGHVS, CDR2 FNYEAQ. With 5 bases removed from V and 0 bases from J, the gap between germline ends came to 10 bases. Study conclusions and caveats: In unstimulated cells, naive T cells appeared more diverse than memory T cells and seemed major alloresponse contributors. Assignment of a naive or memory phenotype failed for roughly 80-96% of the proliferating CD4+ or CD8+ clones. The alloreactive clones that mapped to unstimulated subsets made up only a minor fraction. Under siplizumab, an average about 70% of mappable alloreactive CD4+ clones were Treg-derived, compared with 26.9% in controls.

This sequence joins TRBV7-6 and TRBJ2-2; possibly TRBD2 for D (6 bases). The origin of this receptor is a human donor in good health. Some clones in this sample may be carry-over from other donors' samples. The sequencing sample was made of CD4+ T cells sorted from blood. For the CDR3, the DNA is TGTGCCAGCAGCCTCGGGACTTCGAACACCGGGGAGCTGTTTTTT. Its translation is CASSLGTSNTGELFF.